Shown below are 25 T cell receptor beta chains from a single sample sequenced in a study of spatial heterogeneity in lung cancer. TCRdb redid the calling of the 5' RACE reads with MiXCR, one entry per CDR3 protein. The data contain roughly 26,000 distinct CDR3 sequences, 6% of them singletons. The sample's time point: blood at routine non-recurrence follow-up after resection. Unsorted whole RNA samples from tumor, nontumor lung or frozen PBMC were sequenced. The source was PBMCs, collected at follow-up. These receptor sequences come from a male donor with early-stage non-small cell lung cancer.

This clonotype was recorded a few times. The genes are TRBV12-3 or TRBV12-4 and TRBJ1-1; unclear D gene. This CDR3 comprises 12 residues. Trimming took off 6 bases at V and 4 bases at J, with 9 bases between the two ends. The DNA for the CDR3 is TGTGCCAGCAGCTTAATGACCACTGAAGCTTTCTTT. This translates into CASSLMTTEAFF.

This clonotype showed up just a few times. This chain connects TRBV11-1 to TRBJ2-5, with 10 bases that match TRBD1. J gave up 5 bases and V 4 bases, and 10 bases lay outside the gene matches. This CDR3 is built from 16 residues. Looked up from germline, CDR1 is SGHAT and CDR2 is FQDESV (reference sequence). As DNA, the CDR3 is TGTGCCAGCAGCTCCGGGACAGGGGCCAAGTCGGAGACCCAGTACTTC. Translation: CASSSGTGAKSETQYF.

This chain connects TRBV6-2 or TRBV6-3 to TRBJ1-5, with a weak D call TRBD1 (5 bases). The CDR3 is 16 residues long. V was shortened by 2 bases and J by 6 bases, with 17 bases between the two germline ends. CDR1 is MNHEY, CDR2 SVGEGT, per germline. DNA for the CDR3: TGTGCCAGCAGTTACCCCCCAGGGCAGGGCGCTCAGCCCCAGCATTTT. Its protein is CASSYPPGQGAQPQHF.

This clonotype was detected many times. The rearrangement links TRBV12-3 or TRBV12-4 to TRBJ1-2; D is unclear. The CDR3 loop spans 11 amino acids. V was trimmed by 3 bases and J by 6 bases, leaving 5 bases between them. The DNA of the CDR3 is TGTGCCAGCAGTTTCGGGGATGGCTACACCTTC. Amino acids: CASSFGDGYTF.

The chain couples TRBV7-8 to TRBJ2-1; 7 positions agree with TRBD1. Germline values: CDR1 SGHVS, CDR2 FQNEAQ. The CDR3 sequence is 11 residues long. Trimming at V came to 5 bases and at J to 13 bases, leaving 5 bases not matched to a gene. The CDR3 here is CASSPDRAQFF. CDR3 bases: TGTGCCAGCAGCCCCGACAGGGCTCAGTTCTTC.

This clonotype has ten or more counts. The J gene is TRBJ1-2, the V gene TRBV10-3; TRBD1 is a possible D gene (5 bases). The CDR3 sequence is 13 residues long. CDR1 is ENHRY, CDR2 SYGVKD, per germline. Trimming took off 5 bases at V and 3 bases at J, with 10 bases between the two ends. The CDR3 protein is CAISKGTDYGYTF. The CDR3 DNA sequence: TGTGCCATCAGTAAAGGGACCGACTATGGCTACACCTTC.

This clonotype was recorded at least ten times. The genes are TRBV12-3 or TRBV12-4 and TRBJ2-1; D remains unclear. The CDR3 runs to 12 residues. V shed 6 bases and J shed 9 bases, with 12 bases lying between them. CDR3 DNA sequence: TGTGCCAGCAGCCAATCCGTCATTGAGCAGTTCTTC. Amino acid sequence: CASSQSVIEQFF.

V usage is TRBV12-3 or TRBV12-4 and J usage is TRBJ2-2; 10 nucleotides align to TRBD1. Trimming cost V 2 bases and J 4 bases; bases outside gene matches: 4. The CDR3 runs 16 residues. CDR3 bases: TGTGCCAGCAGTTTAAGGACAGGGGGATTCACCGGGGAGCTGTTTTTT. This sequence encodes CASSLRTGGFTGELFF.

The chain couples TRBV6-2 or TRBV6-3 to TRBJ1-1; D is unclear. CDR1 is MNHEY and CDR2 is SVGEGT in the germline V gene. V dropped 6 bases and J dropped 5 bases, with 13 bases sitting between them. The CDR3 covers 13 residues. The CDR3: CASSLPLQTEAFF. In DNA form, the CDR3 reads TGTGCCAGCAGCCTTCCCCTCCAGACTGAAGCTTTCTTT.

This clonotype was detected many times. This chain uses TRBV5-1 with TRBJ1-1, with TRBD1 matching 8 bases. There are 15 residues in the CDR3. CDR1 and CDR2 (germline): SGHRS, YFSETQ. The ends lost 2 bases at V and 2 bases at J; junction bases unmatched: 5. The CDR3 coding sequence is TGCGCCAGCAGCTTCACAGGGGGAGGAAACACTGAAGCTTTCTTT. It encodes CASSFTGGGNTEAFF.

This clonotype was counted ten times or more. J is TRBJ1-1 and V is TRBV20-1, with D maybe TRBD1 (5 bases). Germline V gene sequence: CDR1 DFQATT, CDR2 SNEGSKA (reference sequence). The CDR3 contains 15 residues. The V end lost 1 base, the J end lost 1 base, and 13 bases lay between the germline ends. CDR3: CSARGAGLGNTEAFF. CDR3 bases: TGCAGTGCTAGAGGCGCAGGGCTGGGGAACACTGAAGCTTTCTTT.

This clonotype occurred many times. The rearrangement uses TRBV7-6 and TRBJ2-6, with 8 bases matching TRBD1. Trimming at V came to 3 bases and at J to 4 bases, leaving 5 bases not matched to a gene. Germline V gene lookup returns CDR1 SGHVS and CDR2 FNYEAQ. The CDR3 runs 16 residues. The CDR3 sequence is CASSFRQGAGANVLTF. In DNA, the CDR3 is TGTGCCAGCAGCTTTAGGCAGGGGGCCGGGGCCAACGTCCTGACTTTC.

The chain combines TRBV7-9 with TRBJ1-2; the match to TRBD1 covers 8 bases. After removal of 5 bases from V and 0 bases from J, the junction contained 5 bases not matched to a gene. From germline, CDR1 is SEHNR and CDR2 FQNEAQ (reference sequence). The CDR3 is 15 residues long. CDR3 in amino acids: CASSPQGEANYGYTF. The CDR3 nucleotides are TGTGCCAGCAGCCCACAGGGGGAAGCTAACTATGGCTACACCTTC.

This clonotype was counted many times. The chain employs TRBV6-5 and TRBJ1-1; 8 bases line up with TRBD1. Germline trimming cut 7 bases from V and 4 bases from J; bases unmatched to any gene: 8. The length of the CDR3 is 14 residues. Per the germline V gene, CDR1 is MNHEY and CDR2 is SVGAGI. This CDR3 reads CASNPTGVATEAFF. CDR3 nucleotide sequence: TGTGCCAGCAATCCGACAGGGGTGGCCACTGAAGCTTTCTTT.

This clonotype has at least ten counts. The chain employs TRBV9 and TRBJ2-7; 7 bases line up with TRBD2. Germline V gene lookup returns CDR1 SGDLS and CDR2 YYNGEE. With 0 bases clipped from V and 4 bases from J, the junction kept 1 base outside the gene matches. The CDR3 is made up of 13 amino acids. CDR3 sequence reads: CASSVDGRYEQYF. The DNA of the CDR3 is TGTGCCAGCAGCGTAGACGGGAGGTACGAGCAGTACTTC.

This clonotype was seen many times. The chain recombines TRBV29-1 with TRBJ1-2, with no clear D. CDR1 and CDR2 from the germline V gene are SQVTM and ANQGSEA. Trimming removed 4 bases at V and 4 bases at J, with 10 bases between. The CDR3 length is 12 residues. CDR3 residues: CSVGGASYGYTF. CDR3 in DNA: TGCAGCGTTGGTGGAGCGTCCTATGGCTACACCTTC.

The rearrangement links TRBV27 to TRBJ2-7; a weak D match, TRBD2 (6 bases). This CDR3 region has 11 residues. Trimming left V 5 bases short and J 7 bases short, with 9 bases between. Germline V gene lookup returns CDR1 MNHEY and CDR2 SMNVEV (reference sequence). The CDR3: CASSGGSEQYF. CDR3 sequence (DNA): TGTGCCAGCAGTGGAGGGAGTGAGCAGTACTTC.

The chain has TRBV19 and TRBJ1-5; D not resolved. This CDR3 region has 13 residues. With 3 bases removed from V and 7 bases from J, the gap between germline ends came to 10 bases. Germline CDR1 and CDR2: LNHDA and SQIVND (reference sequence). The CDR3 sequence is CASSMEVWQPQHF. The CDR3 bases are TGTGCCAGTAGTATGGAGGTCTGGCAGCCCCAGCATTTT.

This clonotype has ten or more counts. The CDR3 nucleotides read TGTGCCACCAGTGAACGGAACAATGAGCAGTTCTTC. Protein sequence: CATSERNNEQFF. V is TRBV24-1 and J is TRBJ2-1; D remains ambiguous. V gave up 4 bases and J gave up 5 bases, with 5 bases separating them. The CDR3 runs 12 residues. The germline V gene has CDR1 KGHDR and CDR2 SFDVKD.

This clonotype was recorded many times. This chain uses TRBV18 with TRBJ2-4; D might be TRBD1 (5 bases). The germline V gene encodes CDR1 KGHSH and CDR2 LQKENI. This CDR3 has 15 residues. Trimming pared 5 bases from V and 3 bases from J, leaving 14 bases between. The CDR3 region has the DNA TGTGCCAGCTCAATTGCTCAGGGCGACAAAAACATTCAGTACTTC. Protein: CASSIAQGDKNIQYF.

This clonotype was detected only a few times. The chain recombines TRBV20-1 with TRBJ1-1, with 9 bases lining up with TRBD1. CDR3 length equals 13 residues. The V and J ends lost 5 bases and 5 bases, in that order; junction bases with no gene match: 6. Germline-derived CDR1 and CDR2 are DFQATT and SNEGSKA (reference sequence). CDR3 in DNA: TGCAGTGCTGATTCGACAGGGGGAACTGAAGCTTTCTTT. Translated: CSADSTGGTEAFF.

This sequence joins TRBV19 and TRBJ1-5; D ambiguous. CDR1 LNHDA and CDR2 SQIVND come from the germline V gene (reference sequence). CDR3 length equals 17 residues. V shed 5 bases and J shed 0 bases, with 17 bases lying between them. Here the CDR3 reads CASSAGLRVVSNQPQHF. The CDR3 DNA follows: TGTGCCAGTAGTGCGGGCCTTCGAGTTGTTAGCAATCAGCCCCAGCATTTT.

This clonotype was seen at least ten times. This may be a read error, as it is one base from a much larger clone. The J gene is TRBJ2-3, the V gene TRBV28; TRBD2 matches at 7 bases. The CDR3 contains 15 residues. The germline gives CDR1 MDHEN, CDR2 SYDVKM. Trimming cost V 11 bases and J 5 bases; bases outside gene matches: 16. The CDR3: CAAGEEGGQRDTQYF. The CDR3 DNA reads TGTGCCGCGGGGGAGGAGGGAGGGCAAAGAGATACGCAGTATTTT.

This clonotype was seen many times. The chain is built from TRBV7-2 and TRBJ2-1; possibly TRBD2 for D (5 bases). Trimming removed 5 bases at V and 7 bases at J, with 15 bases between. The CDR3 loop spans 14 amino acids. The germline CDR1 and CDR2 sequences are SGHTA and FQGNSA. This chain's CDR3 is CASSARTAVNEQFF. Here the CDR3 DNA reads TGTGCCAGCAGCGCCAGGACTGCCGTAAATGAGCAGTTCTTC.

This clonotype qualifies as medium-sized. V and J are TRBV6-2 or TRBV6-3 and TRBJ2-7; D remains unclear. V lost 0 bases to trimming and J lost 6 bases, with 12 bases between them. Germline CDR1 reads MNHEY; CDR2 reads SVGEGT. The CDR3 runs 14 residues. As DNA, the CDR3 is TGTGCCAGCAGTTACTCGTCGCGGAGCGCCGAGCAGTACTTC. This codes for CASSYSSRSAEQYF.